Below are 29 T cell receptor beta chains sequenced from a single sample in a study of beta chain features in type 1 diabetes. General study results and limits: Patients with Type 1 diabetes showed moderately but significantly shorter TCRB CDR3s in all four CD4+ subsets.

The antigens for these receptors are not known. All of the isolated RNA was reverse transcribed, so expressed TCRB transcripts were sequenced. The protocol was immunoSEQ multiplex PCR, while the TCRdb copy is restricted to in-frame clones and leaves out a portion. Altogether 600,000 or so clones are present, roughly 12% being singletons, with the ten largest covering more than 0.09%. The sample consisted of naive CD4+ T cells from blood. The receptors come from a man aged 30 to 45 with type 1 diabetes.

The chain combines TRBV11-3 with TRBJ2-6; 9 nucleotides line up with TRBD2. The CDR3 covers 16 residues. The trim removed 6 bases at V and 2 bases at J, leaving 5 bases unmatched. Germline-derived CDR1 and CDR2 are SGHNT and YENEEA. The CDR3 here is CASRDRLAAGANVLTF. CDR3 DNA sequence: TGTGCCAGCAGAGATAGACTAGCGGCTGGGGCCAACGTCCTGACTTTC.

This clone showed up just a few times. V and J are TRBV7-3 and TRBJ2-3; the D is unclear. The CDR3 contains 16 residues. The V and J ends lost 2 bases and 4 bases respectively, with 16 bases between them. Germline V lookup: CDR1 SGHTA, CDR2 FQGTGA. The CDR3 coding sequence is TGTGCCAGCAGCTTAGAAGGAAGAGTTGTCGCAGATACGCAGTATTTT. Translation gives CASSLEGRVVADTQYF.

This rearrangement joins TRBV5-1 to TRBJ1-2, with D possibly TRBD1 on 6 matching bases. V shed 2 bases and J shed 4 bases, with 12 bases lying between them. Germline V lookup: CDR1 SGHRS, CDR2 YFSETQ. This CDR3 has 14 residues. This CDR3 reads CASSFSGDFYGYTF. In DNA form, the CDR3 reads TGCGCCAGCAGCTTCTCAGGGGACTTCTATGGCTACACCTTC.

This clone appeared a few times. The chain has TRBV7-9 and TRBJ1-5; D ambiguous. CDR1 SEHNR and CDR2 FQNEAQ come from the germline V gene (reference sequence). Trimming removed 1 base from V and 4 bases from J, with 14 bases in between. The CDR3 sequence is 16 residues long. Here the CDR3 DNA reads TGTGCCAGCAGCTTAGAGTCAGGCCCTTCTAATCAGCCCCAGCATTTT. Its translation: CASSLESGPSNQPQHF. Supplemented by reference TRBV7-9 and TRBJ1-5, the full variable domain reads DTGVSQNPRHKITKRGQNVTFRCDPISEHNRLYWYRQTLGQGPEFLTYFQNEAQLEKSRLLSDRFSAERPKGSFSTLEIQRTEQGDSAMYLCASSLESGPSNQPQHFGDGTRLSIL.

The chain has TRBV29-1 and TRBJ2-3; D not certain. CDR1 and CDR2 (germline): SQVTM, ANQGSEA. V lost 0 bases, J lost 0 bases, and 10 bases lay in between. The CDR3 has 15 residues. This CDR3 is CSVEESRASTDTQYF. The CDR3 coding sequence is TGCAGCGTTGAAGAGTCCCGGGCTAGCACAGATACGCAGTATTTT.

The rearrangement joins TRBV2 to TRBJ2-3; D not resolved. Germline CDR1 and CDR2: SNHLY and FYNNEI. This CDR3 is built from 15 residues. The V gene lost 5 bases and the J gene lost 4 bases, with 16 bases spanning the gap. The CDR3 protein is CASSTDLFQADTQYF. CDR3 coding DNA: TGTGCCAGCAGTACCGACTTGTTCCAGGCAGATACGCAGTATTTT.

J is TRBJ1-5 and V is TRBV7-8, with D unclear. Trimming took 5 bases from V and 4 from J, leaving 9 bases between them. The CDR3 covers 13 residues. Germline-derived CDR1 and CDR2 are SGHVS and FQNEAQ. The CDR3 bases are TGTGCCAGCAGCCAAAACCAGAATCAGCCCCAGCATTTT. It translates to CASSQNQNQPQHF.

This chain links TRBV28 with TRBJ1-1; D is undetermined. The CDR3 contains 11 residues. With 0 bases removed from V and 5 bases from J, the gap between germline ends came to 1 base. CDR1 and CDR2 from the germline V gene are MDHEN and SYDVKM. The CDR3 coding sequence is TGTGCCAGCAGTTTATGGACTGAAGCTTTCTTT. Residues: CASSLWTEAFF.

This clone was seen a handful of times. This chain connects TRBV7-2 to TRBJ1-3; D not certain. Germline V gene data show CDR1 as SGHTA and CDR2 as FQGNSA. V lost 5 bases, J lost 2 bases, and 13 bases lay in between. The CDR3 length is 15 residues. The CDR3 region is CASSLDPTPGNTIYF. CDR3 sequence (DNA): TGTGCCAGCAGCCTGGACCCTACCCCTGGAAACACCATATATTTT.

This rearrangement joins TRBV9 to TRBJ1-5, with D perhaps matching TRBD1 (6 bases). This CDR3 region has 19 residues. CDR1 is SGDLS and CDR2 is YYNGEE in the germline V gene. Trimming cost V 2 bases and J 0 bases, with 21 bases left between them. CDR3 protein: CASSVPQGMRYYSNQPQHF. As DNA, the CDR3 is TGTGCCAGCAGCGTTCCCCAGGGGATGCGGTATTATAGCAATCAGCCCCAGCATTTT.

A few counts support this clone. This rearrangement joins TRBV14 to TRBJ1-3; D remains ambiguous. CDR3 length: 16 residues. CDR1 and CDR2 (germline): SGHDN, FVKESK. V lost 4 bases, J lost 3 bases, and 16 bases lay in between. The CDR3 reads CASSPRESGFGNTIYF. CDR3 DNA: TGTGCCAGCAGCCCCCGGGAATCCGGCTTTGGAAACACCATATATTTT.

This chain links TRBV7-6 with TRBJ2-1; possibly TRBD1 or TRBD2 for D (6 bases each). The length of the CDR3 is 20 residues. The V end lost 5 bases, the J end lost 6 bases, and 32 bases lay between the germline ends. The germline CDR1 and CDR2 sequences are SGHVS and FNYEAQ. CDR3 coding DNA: TGTGCCAGCAGCCCCTCTCTCTCGGGGGCATTACTACTTCCAGTCAATGAGCAGTTCTTC. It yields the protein CASSPSLSGALLLPVNEQFF.

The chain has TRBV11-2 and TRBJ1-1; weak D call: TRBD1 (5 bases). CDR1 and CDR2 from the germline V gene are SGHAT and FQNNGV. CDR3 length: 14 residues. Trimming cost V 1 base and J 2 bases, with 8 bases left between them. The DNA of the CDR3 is TGTGCCAGCAGCTTAGGTGGGGCAAACACTGAAGCTTTCTTT. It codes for CASSLGGANTEAFF.

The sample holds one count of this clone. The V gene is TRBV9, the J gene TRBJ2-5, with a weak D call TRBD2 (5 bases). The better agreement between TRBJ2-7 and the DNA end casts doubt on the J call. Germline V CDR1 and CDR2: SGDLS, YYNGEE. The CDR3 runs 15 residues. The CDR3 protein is CASSVGEAGTYEQYF. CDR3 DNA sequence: TGTGCCAGCAGCGTCGGAGAGGCGGGTACTTACGAGCAGTACTTC.

The CDR3: CSVEDTVAPPFF. The CDR3 DNA reads TGCAGCGTTGAAGACACAGTGGCTCCTCCGTTCTTT. The J gene is TRBJ1-1, the V gene TRBV29-1; D call uncertain. V was cut by 0 bases and J by 14 bases, with 16 bases left in between. CDR3 size: 12 residues. In germline, CDR1 is SQVTM, CDR2 ANQGSEA. The variable domain in full, completed from reference TRBV29-1 and TRBJ1-1, reads SAVISQKPSRDICQRGTSLTIQCQVDSQVTMMFWYRQQPGQSLTLIATANQGSEATYESGFVIDKFPISRPNLTFSTLTVSNMSPEDSSIYLCSVEDTVAPPFFGQGTRLTVV.

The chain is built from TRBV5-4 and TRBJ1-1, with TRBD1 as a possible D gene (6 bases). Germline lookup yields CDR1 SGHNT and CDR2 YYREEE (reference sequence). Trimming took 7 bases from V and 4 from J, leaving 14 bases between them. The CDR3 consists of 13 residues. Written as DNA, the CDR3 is TGTGCCAGCTCCTTCAGGGGCTCCACTGAAGCTTTCTTT. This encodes CASSFRGSTEAFF. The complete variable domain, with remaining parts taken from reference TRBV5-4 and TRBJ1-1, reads ETGVTQSPTHLIKTRGQQVTLRCSSQSGHNTVSWYQQALGQGPQFIFQYYREEENGRGNFPPRFSGLQFPNYSSELNVNALELDDSALYLCASSFRGSTEAFFGQGTRLTVV.

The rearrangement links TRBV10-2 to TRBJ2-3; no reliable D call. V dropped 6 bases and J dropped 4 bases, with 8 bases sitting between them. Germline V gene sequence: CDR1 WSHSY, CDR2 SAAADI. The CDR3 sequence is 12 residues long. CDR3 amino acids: CASSPGPDTQYF. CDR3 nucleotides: TGCGCCAGCAGCCCCGGACCAGATACGCAGTATTTT.

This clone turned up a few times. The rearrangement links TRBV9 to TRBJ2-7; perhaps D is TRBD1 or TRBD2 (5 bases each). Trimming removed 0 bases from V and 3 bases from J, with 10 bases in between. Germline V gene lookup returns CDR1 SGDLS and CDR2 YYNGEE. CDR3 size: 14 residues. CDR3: CASSVGGEIYEQYF. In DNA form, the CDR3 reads TGTGCCAGCAGCGTAGGAGGGGAGATCTACGAGCAGTACTTC.

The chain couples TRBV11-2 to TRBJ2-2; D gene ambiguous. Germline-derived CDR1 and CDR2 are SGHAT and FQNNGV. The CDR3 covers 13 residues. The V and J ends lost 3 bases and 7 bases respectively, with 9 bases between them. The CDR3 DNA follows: TGTGCCAGCAGCTTTATTTCGGTCGGGGAGCTGTTTTTT. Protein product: CASSFISVGELFF.

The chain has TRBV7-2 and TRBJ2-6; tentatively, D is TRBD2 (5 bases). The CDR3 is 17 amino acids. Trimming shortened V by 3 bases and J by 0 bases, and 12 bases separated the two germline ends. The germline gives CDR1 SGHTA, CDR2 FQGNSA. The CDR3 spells CASSFSVGRSGANVLTF. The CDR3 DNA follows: TGTGCCAGCAGCTTTAGCGTAGGGCGCTCTGGGGCCAACGTCCTGACTTTC. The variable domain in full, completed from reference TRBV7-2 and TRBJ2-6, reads GAGVSQSPSNKVTEKGKDVELRCDPISGHTALYWYRQSLGQGLEFLIYFQGNSAPDKSGLPSDRFSAERTGGSVSTLTIQRTQQEDSAVYLCASSFSVGRSGANVLTFGAGSRLTVL.

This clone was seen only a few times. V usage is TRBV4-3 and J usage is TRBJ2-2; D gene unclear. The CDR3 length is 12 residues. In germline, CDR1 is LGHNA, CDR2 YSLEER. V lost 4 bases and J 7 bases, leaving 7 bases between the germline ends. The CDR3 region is CASSPNGGELFF. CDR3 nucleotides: TGCGCCAGCAGCCCAAACGGCGGGGAGCTGTTTTTT.

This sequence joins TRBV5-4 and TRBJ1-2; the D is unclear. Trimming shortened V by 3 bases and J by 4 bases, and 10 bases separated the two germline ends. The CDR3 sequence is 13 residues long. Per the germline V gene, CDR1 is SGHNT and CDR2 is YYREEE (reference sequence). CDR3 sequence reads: CASSSTGPYGYTF. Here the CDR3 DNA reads TGTGCCAGCAGCTCTACCGGGCCCTATGGCTACACCTTC.

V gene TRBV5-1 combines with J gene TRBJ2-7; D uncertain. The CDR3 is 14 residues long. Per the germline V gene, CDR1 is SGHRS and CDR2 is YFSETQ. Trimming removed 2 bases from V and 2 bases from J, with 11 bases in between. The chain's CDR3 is CASSLLETTYEQYF. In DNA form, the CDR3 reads TGCGCCAGCAGCTTACTGGAGACCACCTACGAGCAGTACTTC.

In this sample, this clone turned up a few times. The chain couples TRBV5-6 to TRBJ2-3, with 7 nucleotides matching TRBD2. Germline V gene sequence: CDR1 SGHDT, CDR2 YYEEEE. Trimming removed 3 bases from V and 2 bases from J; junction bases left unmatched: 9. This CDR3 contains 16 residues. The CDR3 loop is CASSSSGLLYTDTQYF. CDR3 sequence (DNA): TGTGCCAGCAGCTCTTCGGGACTACTCTACACAGATACGCAGTATTTT.

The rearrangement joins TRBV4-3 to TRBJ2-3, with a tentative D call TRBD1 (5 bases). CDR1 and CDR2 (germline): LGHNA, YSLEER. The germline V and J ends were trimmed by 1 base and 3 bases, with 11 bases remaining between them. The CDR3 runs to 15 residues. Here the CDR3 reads CASSQVTQGTDTQYF. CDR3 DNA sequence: TGCGCCAGCAGCCAAGTGACCCAGGGTACAGATACGCAGTATTTT.

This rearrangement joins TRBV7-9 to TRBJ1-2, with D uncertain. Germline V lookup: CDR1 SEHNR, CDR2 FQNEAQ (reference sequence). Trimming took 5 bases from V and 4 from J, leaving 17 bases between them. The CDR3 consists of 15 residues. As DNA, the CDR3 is TGTGCCAGCAGCGCCCGGACCGAAGGGTTCTATGGCTACACCTTC. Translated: CASSARTEGFYGYTF. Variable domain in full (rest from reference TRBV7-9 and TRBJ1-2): DTGVSQNPRHKITKRGQNVTFRCDPISEHNRLYWYRQTLGQGPEFLTYFQNEAQLEKSRLLSDRFSAERPKGSFSTLEIQRTEQGDSAMYLCASSARTEGFYGYTFGSGTRLTVV.

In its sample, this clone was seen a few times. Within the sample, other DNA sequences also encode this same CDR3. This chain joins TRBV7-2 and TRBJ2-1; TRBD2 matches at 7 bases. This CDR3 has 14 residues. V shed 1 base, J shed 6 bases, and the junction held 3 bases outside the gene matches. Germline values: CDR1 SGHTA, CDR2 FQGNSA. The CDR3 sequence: CASSLGLAANEQFF. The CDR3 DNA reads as TGTGCCAGCAGCTTAGGACTAGCTGCCAATGAGCAGTTCTTC.

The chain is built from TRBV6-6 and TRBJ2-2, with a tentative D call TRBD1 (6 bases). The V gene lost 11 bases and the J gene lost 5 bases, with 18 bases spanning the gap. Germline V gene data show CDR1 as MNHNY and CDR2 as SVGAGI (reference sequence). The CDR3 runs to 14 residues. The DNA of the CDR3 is TGTGCCGGGCGATACAGGGCAGGGACCGGGGAGCTGTTTTTT. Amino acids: CAGRYRAGTGELFF.

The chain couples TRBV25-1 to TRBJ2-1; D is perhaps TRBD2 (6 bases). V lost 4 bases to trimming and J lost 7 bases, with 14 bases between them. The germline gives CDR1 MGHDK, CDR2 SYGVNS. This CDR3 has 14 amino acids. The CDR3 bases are TGTGCCAGCAGTGGGTCCCTGGGGGGAAATGAGCAGTTCTTC. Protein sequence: CASSGSLGGNEQFF.